The present entry profiles one T cell receptor beta chain with its context. What it recognizes is unknown. This entry belongs to a study of identifying expanded T cells in peripheral blood. Study results and limitations: Differentially abundant clones: approximately 1.3 between replicates, about 15 at roughly 13 days, less than 20 at four.

The trim removed 3 bases at V and 0 bases at J, leaving 8 bases unmatched. This CDR3 region has 17 residues. CDR1 SGDLS and CDR2 YYNGEE come from the germline V gene. Measured with immunoSEQ multiplex PCR; TCRdb has only the in-frame clones, and not every one. The sample comprises tens of thousands of clones, over 80% of which are singletons, and about 18% rests with the top ten. This TCR came from a person aged 18-70 years in good health. Material for sequencing was blood. The chain is built from TRBV9 and TRBJ2-3, with 9 bases lining up with TRBD2. The CDR3 DNA reads TGTGCCAGCAGCGCCGGAGGGGCGGGAGGGAGCACAGATACGCAGTATTTT. It specifies CASSAGGAGGSTDTQYF. Variable domain in full (rest from reference TRBV9 and TRBJ2-3): DSGVTQTPKHLITATGQRVTLRCSPRSGDLSVYWYQQSLDQGLQFLIQYYNGEERAKGNILERFSAQQFPDLHSELNLSSLELGDSALYFCASSAGGAGGSTDTQYFGPGTRLTVL.